Given below is one TCR beta chain in context. A read error may account for a junction end that differs from germline. Extracted RNA was reverse transcribed into cDNA, the sequencing template. Here immunoSEQ multiplex PCR was the method, and the copy in TCRdb shows in-frame clones only, minus some. The sample includes 110,000 or so clones, roughly two fifths of them seen just once. This record belongs to a study of CD8+ T cells in alopecia areata. Germline values: CDR1 MNHEY, CDR2 SVGAGI. The CDR3 extends over 12 amino acids. V and J are TRBV6-5 and TRBJ1-1, with D uncertain. The sample consisted of CD4+ T cells sorted from blood. The clonotype was recovered from a human donor with alopecia areata. In nucleotides, the CDR3 is TGTGCCAGCACAAAACTCGGGGTGGTCTACACGTTT. Protein: CASTKLGVVYTF.